Listed below are T cell receptor beta chains from one sample, sequenced in a study of OX40 agonist ivuxolimab in advanced cancers. Profiled with immunoSEQ multiplex PCR; TCRdb holds only in-frame clones, not every one. The sample holds about 140,000 clones; 93% are singletons and the top ten take roughly 0.94%. The sample consisted of CD4+ or CD8+ T cells sorted from blood, taken in a trial of the OX40 agonist ivuxolimab. Every receptor here comes from an adult with an advanced solid tumor such as melanoma, head and neck, liver or kidney cancer. The CDR3 runs from the conserved cysteine through the conserved F or W. A D gene is named only where the DNA matches it firmly. Clone size appears in some rows only: once, few, many, or a class for an expanded clone.

d_gene	v_gene	abundance	j_gene	CDR3nt	CDR3aa
TRBD2	TRBV4-3	-	TRBJ2-7	TGCGCCAGCAGCCAAGAGAGTTGGGCTAGCGGGAGATACGAGCAGTACTTC	CASSQESWASGRYEQYF
TRBD1	TRBV5-4	-	TRBJ2-5	TGTGCCAGCACCATTCGACAGGGGGCTGGAGAGACCCAGTACTTC	CASTIRQGAGETQYF
TRBD1	TRBV4-1	-	TRBJ1-2	TGCGCCAGCAGCCAAGAGGCCGACAGGGGGTTCTATGGCTACACCTTC	CASSQEADRGFYGYTF
TRBD2	TRBV7-2	-	TRBJ2-7	TGTGCCAGCAGCTTAGCGCCCCTAGCGGGAGAGGAGCAGTACTTC	CASSLAPLAGEEQYF
-	TRBV29-1	-	TRBJ2-2	TGCAGCGTTCCAAGTGGGCCTACCTACACCGGGGAGCTGTTTTTT	CSVPSGPTYTGELFF
TRBD1	TRBV7-8	once	TRBJ1-1	TGTGCCAGCAGCTTAGAGAGACAGGGGGAAGCTTTCTTT	CASSLERQGEAFF
-	TRBV6-5	-	TRBJ1-3	TGTGCCAGCAGTTACTCGAGGACAGTTGGAAACACCATATATTTT	CASSYSRTVGNTIYF
-	TRBV6-5	-	TRBJ1-2	TGTGCCAGCAGTTACTCTCTGAGCAGGGGTAACTATGGCTACACCTTC	CASSYSLSRGNYGYTF
TRBD2	TRBV29-1	-	TRBJ2-7	TGCAGCGTTGCGGCCCGGGGGAGGGACGGCGGCGAGCAGTACTTC	CSVAARGRDGGEQYF
-	TRBV27	-	TRBJ2-2	TGTGCCAGCAGTTTAAGGGGGGCCCCCACGGGAGGCGGGGAGCTGTTTTTT	CASSLRGAPTGGGELFF
-	TRBV6-1	-	TRBJ1-5	TGTGCCAGCAGTCTGGACAGATCATCAAGTCAGCCCCAGCATTTT	CASSLDRSSSQPQHF
-	TRBV4-3	once	TRBJ1-5	TGCGCCAGCAGCCTAGCCGGAGGGGGCAATCAGCCCCAGCATTTT	CASSLAGGGNQPQHF
-	TRBV7-2	-	TRBJ2-5	TGTGCCAGCAGCTTAGCAGGGGGGTGGCAAGAGACCCAGTACTTC	CASSLAGGWQETQYF
-	TRBV19	-	TRBJ2-2	TGTGCCAGTAGTACCTCTCAGGGCCACGGGGAGCTGTTTTTT	CASSTSQGHGELFF
TRBD1	TRBV11-1	-	TRBJ1-4	TGTGCCAGCAGCTCGACAGGGGTGGATGAAAAACTGTTTTTT	CASSSTGVDEKLFF
TRBD1	TRBV11-2	-	TRBJ2-2	TGTGCCAGCAGCCCGGACAGGGGTCGAGCGGAGCTGTTTTTT	CASSPDRGRAELFF
TRBD2	TRBV18	-	TRBJ2-1	TGTGCCAGCTCGACTAGCGGGAGTAAGAATGAGCAGTTCTTC	CASSTSGSKNEQFF
TRBD1	TRBV7-2	-	TRBJ2-7	TGTGCCAGCACCCGCGACAGGGGATCCTACGAGCAGTACTTC	CASTRDRGSYEQYF
TRBD2	TRBV10-3	-	TRBJ2-1	TGTGCCAATGGGGGAGGGAGTTCCTACAATGAGCAGTTCTTC	CANGGGSSYNEQFF
TRBD2	TRBV18	-	TRBJ2-3	TGTGCCAGCTCACCCCCCGGGACTAGCGGGGGGACAGATACGCAGTATTTT	CASSPPGTSGGTDTQYF
-	TRBV4-1	-	TRBJ1-1	TGCGCCAGCAGCCAAGAACCGCGCGGGTTTGCTTTCTTT	CASSQEPRGFAFF
-	TRBV4-3	-	TRBJ1-4	TGCGCCAGCAGCCAAGTATACAGGGCAAATGAAAAACTGTTTTTT	CASSQVYRANEKLFF
-	TRBV18	-	TRBJ2-6	TGTGCCAGCTCACCACGAGGGGGTAGGGGCGGACCCAGTCCCTCACAGTCAGGGGCCAACGTCCTGACTTTC	CASSPRGGRGGPSPSQSGANVLTF
TRBD1	TRBV11-2	-	TRBJ2-7	TGTGCCAGCAGCACCCGACAGGGGGCGGGCTACGAGCAGTACTTC	CASSTRQGAGYEQYF
-	TRBV18	-	TRBJ1-5	TGTGCCAGCTCACCACCACAGGGCCATCAGCCCCAGCATTTT	CASSPPQGHQPQHF
TRBD2	TRBV5-5	-	TRBJ2-7	TGTGCCACCGCCCGGAGGCCTAGCGGGGGACTCTCCTACGAGCAGTACTTC	CATARRPSGGLSYEQYF
-	TRBV6-5	-	TRBJ1-4	TGTGCCAGCAGTTCCCCGAAGAGGGAAGCGTTTTTT	CASSSPKREAFF
-	TRBV10-2	-	TRBJ1-6	TGCGCCAGCAGTGTCAGGGACTCCTATAATTCACCCCTCCACTTT	CASSVRDSYNSPLHF
TRBD1	TRBV10-2	-	TRBJ2-3	TGCGCCAGCAGCGTACAGGGGTATGGAACAGATACGCAGTATTTT	CASSVQGYGTDTQYF
-	TRBV29-1	-	TRBJ2-2	TGCAGCGTTCATTTGGAGACAGCGAACACCGGGGAGCTGTTTTTT	CSVHLETANTGELFF
-	TRBV4-3	once	TRBJ1-2	TGCGCCAGCAGCCAGGTTCAGGCCCCCTATGGCTACACCTTC	CASSQVQAPYGYTF
-	TRBV6-5	-	TRBJ1-6	TGTGCCAGCATGTTGACAGGCTTCTATAATTCACCCCTCCACTTT	CASMLTGFYNSPLHF